Below, 17 T cell receptor beta chains from the same sample are listed, as sequenced in a study of blood T cell repertoires in COVID-19. Clones were sequenced by immunoSEQ multiplex PCR, and TCRdb holds only the in-frame ones, with some missing. Counted here are hundreds of thousands of clones, 85% to 90% occurring once; the ten biggest clones make up around 1.7%. Sequencing used PBMCs or T cells enriched from blood (not recorded which). These receptors came from a man aged 35-49 years who had recovered from COVID-19.

The rearrangement joins TRBV5-6 to TRBJ1-2; 10 bases are shared with TRBD1. The J segment lost 4 bases and the V segment lost 4 bases, leaving 10 bases of the junction unmatched. The CDR3 runs 16 residues. The germline V gene has CDR1 SGHDT and CDR2 YYEEEE. CDR3 residues: CASSPRWDRGGYGYTF. The CDR3 nucleotides read TGTGCCAGCAGCCCCCGCTGGGACAGGGGCGGCTATGGCTACACCTTC. Variable domain in full (rest from reference TRBV5-6 and TRBJ1-2): DAGVTQSPTHLIKTRGQQVTLRCSPKSGHDTVSWYQQALGQGPQFIFQYYEEEERQRGNFPDRFSGHQFPNYSSELNVNALLLGDSALYLCASSPRWDRGGYGYTFGSGTRLTVV.

The V gene is TRBV6-5, the J gene TRBJ1-6, with unresolved D. Germline CDR1 and CDR2: MNHEY and SVGAGI. The V gene lost 0 bases and the J gene lost 8 bases, with 11 bases spanning the gap. The CDR3 totals 15 residues. This chain's CDR3 is CASSYSRTADSPLHF. In DNA, the CDR3 is TGTGCCAGCAGTTACTCACGGACTGCCGATTCACCCCTCCACTTT.

The gene calls are TRBV5-6 and TRBJ1-6; 9 bases fit TRBD1. The V and J ends lost 3 bases and 5 bases, in that order; junction bases with no gene match: 6. Looked up from germline, CDR1 is SGHDT and CDR2 is YYEEEE. The CDR3 sequence is 16 residues long. The CDR3 nucleotides read TGTGCCAGCAGCTCGGGGACAGGGTTGAATAATTCACCCCTCCACTTT. Protein product: CASSSGTGLNNSPLHF.

This clone was counted a few times. One end of the junction does not line up with germline, which may come from a read error. This sequence joins TRBV7-2 and TRBJ1-2, with TRBD1 matching 9 bases. The CDR3 runs 15 residues. The germline V gene encodes CDR1 SGHTA and CDR2 FQGNSA. CDR3 sequence (DNA): TGTGCCAGCAGCGTAGCCGGGACAGGGTATTATGGCTACACCTTC. This sequence encodes CASSVAGTGYYGYTF.

This chain joins TRBV15 and TRBJ2-7; 7 bases are a match to TRBD2. Germline CDR1 and CDR2: LNHNV and YYDKDF (reference sequence). The CDR3 consists of 13 residues. With 6 bases clipped from V and 6 bases from J, the junction kept 8 bases outside the gene matches. CDR3 region: CATRRERPGEQYF. The CDR3 region has the DNA TGTGCCACCAGGCGGGAGAGACCAGGCGAGCAGTACTTC.

The chain couples TRBV3-1 (or the pseudogene TRBV3-2) to TRBJ2-5, with D perhaps matching TRBD2 (6 bases). Trimming took off 3 bases at V and 2 bases at J, with 19 bases between the two ends. Germline CDR1 is LGHDT and CDR2 is YNNKEL (reference sequence). The CDR3 loop spans 17 amino acids. The CDR3 spells CASSHYLGGPGQETQYF. CDR3 nucleotide sequence: TGTGCCAGCAGCCACTACCTGGGGGGTCCGGGGCAAGAGACCCAGTACTTC.

J is TRBJ1-6 and V is TRBV28; D might be TRBD1 (6 bases). The V gene's germline CDR1 is MDHEN and CDR2 SYDVKM. Trimming removed 4 bases at V and 9 bases at J, with 16 bases between. CDR3 size: 15 residues. CDR3 region: CASSSTSEGGSPLHF. The CDR3 DNA reads as TGTGCCAGCAGTTCAACCTCGGAAGGGGGTTCACCCCTCCACTTT.

The V call is TRBV30, the J call TRBJ1-6; D unresolved. From germline, CDR1 is GTSNPN and CDR2 SVGIG (reference sequence). The CDR3 runs 14 residues. Deletions cut 4 bases from V and 7 bases from J, with 14 bases between. CDR3 region: CAWTMDSRNSPLHF. The CDR3 DNA reads TGTGCCTGGACCATGGACTCGAGGAATTCACCCCTCCACTTT.

The chain uses TRBV7-2 and TRBJ1-1; TRBD1 might be the D (6 bases). V was trimmed by 1 base and J by 1 base, leaving 19 bases between them. Per germline, CDR1 SGHTA and CDR2 FQGNSA. The CDR3 sequence is 18 residues long. The CDR3 sequence: CASSLDPPGHSWNTEAFF. The CDR3 DNA follows: TGTGCCAGCAGCTTAGACCCACCGGGACACTCTTGGAACACTGAAGCTTTCTTT.

The CDR3 bases are TGTGCCAGCAGCTTAGCTCTTTGGAACACTGAAGCTTTCTTT. Encoded protein: CASSLALWNTEAFF. The rearrangement uses TRBV7-9 and TRBJ1-1; the D is unclear. The germline V gene has CDR1 SEHNR and CDR2 FQNEAQ (reference sequence). This CDR3 comprises 14 residues. V was shortened by 0 bases and J by 1 base, with 6 bases between the two germline ends.

The chain links TRBV12-5 to TRBJ2-2, with 8 bases that match TRBD1. Germline CDR1 and CDR2: LGHNT and FRNRAP. V trimming: 6 bases; J trimming: 4 bases; junction bases outside the gene matches: 10. This CDR3 spans 16 amino acids. DNA of the CDR3: TGTGCTAGTGGCCCAGCCGGGACAGGCGGCACCGGGGAGCTGTTTTTT. It translates to CASGPAGTGGTGELFF.

This clone occurred once. The chain recombines TRBV10-3 with TRBJ1-1, with D tentatively TRBD1 (5 bases). The CDR3 is made up of 13 amino acids. Germline V lookup: CDR1 ENHRY, CDR2 SYGVKD. V gave up 6 bases and J gave up 1 base, with 9 bases separating them. For the CDR3, the DNA is TGTGCCATCAGCACGGACAAGAACACTGAAGCTTTCTTT. Amino acids: CAISTDKNTEAFF.

This sequence joins TRBV5-4 and TRBJ2-3; possibly TRBD1 for D (6 bases). Germline V gene sequence: CDR1 SGHNT, CDR2 YYREEE (reference sequence). Trimming pared 4 bases from V and 8 bases from J, leaving 14 bases between. This CDR3 contains 13 residues. CDR3 residues: CASSVTGIGTQYF. The CDR3 nucleotides are TGTGCCAGCAGCGTAACAGGGATTGGTACGCAGTATTTT.

The chain recombines TRBV18 with TRBJ2-7, with 7 positions matching TRBD1. The CDR3 extends over 14 amino acids. The germline V gene has CDR1 KGHSH and CDR2 LQKENI. The V and J ends lost 6 bases and 3 bases, in that order; junction bases with no gene match: 8. CDR3 sequence reads: CASSPWDRYYEQYF. Here the CDR3 DNA reads TGTGCCAGCTCGCCCTGGGACAGATACTACGAGCAGTACTTC.

This chain uses TRBV19 with TRBJ2-7; a possible D gene is TRBD1 (6 bases). CDR3 length: 13 amino acids. Germline values: CDR1 LNHDA, CDR2 SQIVND (reference sequence). Trimming took off 5 bases at V and 0 bases at J, with 8 bases between the two ends. The CDR3: CASSDRNSYEQYF. The CDR3 DNA is TGTGCCAGTAGTGACAGGAACTCCTACGAGCAGTACTTC.

The V gene is TRBV2, the J gene TRBJ1-4; TRBD1 matches 9 bases. CDR1 and CDR2 (germline): SNHLY, FYNNEI. V shed 6 bases and J 1 base; nucleotides not matched to a gene: 3. The CDR3 is 15 residues long. As DNA, the CDR3 is TGTGCCAGCAGGGGGGACAGGGTAACTAATGAAAAACTGTTTTTT. Encoded protein: CASRGDRVTNEKLFF.

The rearrangement uses TRBV19 and TRBJ2-1; TRBD2 matches 14 bases. The CDR3 covers 18 residues. Germline V gene lookup returns CDR1 LNHDA and CDR2 SQIVND (reference sequence). Trimming took 4 bases from V and 0 from J; bases not matched to a gene: 5. This chain's CDR3 is CASSTRLAGGISYNEQFF. In DNA, the CDR3 is TGTGCCAGTAGTACAAGACTAGCGGGGGGGATCTCCTACAATGAGCAGTTCTTC.